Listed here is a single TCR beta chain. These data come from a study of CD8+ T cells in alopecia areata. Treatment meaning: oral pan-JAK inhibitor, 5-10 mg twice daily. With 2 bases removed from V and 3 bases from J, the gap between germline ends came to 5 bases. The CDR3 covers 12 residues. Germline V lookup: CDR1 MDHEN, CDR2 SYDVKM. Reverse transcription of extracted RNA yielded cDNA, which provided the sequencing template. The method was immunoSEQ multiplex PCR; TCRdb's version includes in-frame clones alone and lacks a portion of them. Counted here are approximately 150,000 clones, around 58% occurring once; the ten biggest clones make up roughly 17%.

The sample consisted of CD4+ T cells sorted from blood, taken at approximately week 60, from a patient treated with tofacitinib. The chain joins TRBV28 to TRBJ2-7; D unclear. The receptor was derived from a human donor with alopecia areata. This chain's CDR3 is CASSLTHYEQYF. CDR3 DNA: TGTGCCAGCAGTTTAACCCACTACGAGCAGTACTTC.